These 2 T cell receptor beta chains were all obtained from the same sample, sequenced in a study of T cell repertoires in cytomegalovirus infection. TCRdb reprocessed the reads via MiXCR and lists one record per CDR3 protein. The profile covers roughly 230,000 distinct CDR3 sequences, with approximately 22% appearing a single time and roughly 18% taken by the ten largest. Material: CD8+ T cells from PBMCs. The source is a human donor in good health (CMV status not recorded). Some clones in this sample may be carry-over from other donors' samples.

There are many counts of this clonotype. The chain joins TRBV7-9 to TRBJ2-1; D not certain. Germline CDR1 SEHNR, CDR2 FQNEAQ (reference sequence). CDR3 length: 11 residues. The V end was cut by 5 bases, the J end by 5 bases, with 4 bases between. The CDR3 here is CASSRNNEQFF. In nucleotides, the CDR3 is TGTGCCAGCAGCCGAAACAATGAGCAGTTCTTC.

This clonotype was counted only a few times. The rearrangement joins TRBV20-1 to TRBJ2-7; D could derive from TRBD1 or TRBD2 (5 bases each). The germline V and J ends were trimmed by 2 bases and 3 bases, with 8 bases remaining between them. In germline, CDR1 is DFQATT, CDR2 SNEGSKA (reference sequence). The CDR3 covers 12 residues. The CDR3 here is CSARWGFYEQYF. The CDR3 nucleotides read TGCAGTGCTAGATGGGGGTTCTACGAGCAGTACTTC.